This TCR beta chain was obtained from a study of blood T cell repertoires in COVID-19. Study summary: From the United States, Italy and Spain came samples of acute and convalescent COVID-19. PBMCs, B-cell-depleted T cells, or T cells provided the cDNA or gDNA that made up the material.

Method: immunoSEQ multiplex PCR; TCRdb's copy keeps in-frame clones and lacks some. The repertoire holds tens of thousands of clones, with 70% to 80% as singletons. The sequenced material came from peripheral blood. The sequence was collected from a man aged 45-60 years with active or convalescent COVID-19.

CDR3 sequence reads: CASSTGTAANYGYTF. The CDR3 DNA reads TGTGCCAGCAGTACTGGGACAGCCGCAAACTATGGCTACACCTTC. The chain is built from TRBV2 and TRBJ1-2, with TRBD1 matching over 7 bases. The ends lost 5 bases at V and 2 bases at J; junction bases unmatched: 8. Germline-derived CDR1 and CDR2 are SNHLY and FYNNEI. The CDR3 spans 15 residues.